This TCR beta chain was sequenced in a study of vaccination effects on CD4 cells after COVID-19. Study overall: Post-vaccine sampling took place a median of 72 days after the second dose. Broader study findings: Nearly all vaccine-induced clones in healthy recipients recognized only SARS-CoV-2.

This CDR3 comprises 15 residues. The V gene lost 5 bases and the J gene lost 0 bases, with 13 bases spanning the gap. Germline V gene lookup returns CDR1 MDHEN and CDR2 SYDVKM. Expansion of antigen-specific CD4+ T cells with viral peptide pools was carried out by the ViraFEST assay before sequencing. Following culture for nine to ten days, CD4+ T cells were isolated. Either the mRNA-1273 or the BNT162b2 vaccine was given to participants as two doses. Supplemented with around 9.3 IU/ml IL-2 and 7.5 to 10 ug/ml peptides, roughly 2 million PBMC per well were kept in culture. Cells had half their medium changed to IL-2 medium on days 3 and 7. TCRdb's copy holds only in-frame clones and misses some; the assay was immunoSEQ multiplex PCR. The data hold about 59,000 clones, with roughly 80% observed a single time. Note on this clone: Its antigen is unknown.

The TCR originated in a human donor who received a COVID-19 vaccine. This material consisted of CD4+ T cells from PBMCs cultured with HCoV-OC43 spike peptides, taken after COVID-19 vaccination. Indicated subset: HCoV-OC43 spike overlapping peptide pool stimulation. The gene calls are TRBV28 and TRBJ1-2; D is undetermined. CDR3 sequence reads: CASSPRFAPNYGYTF. Here the CDR3 DNA reads TGTGCCAGCAGTCCCCGGTTTGCTCCTAACTATGGCTACACCTTC.